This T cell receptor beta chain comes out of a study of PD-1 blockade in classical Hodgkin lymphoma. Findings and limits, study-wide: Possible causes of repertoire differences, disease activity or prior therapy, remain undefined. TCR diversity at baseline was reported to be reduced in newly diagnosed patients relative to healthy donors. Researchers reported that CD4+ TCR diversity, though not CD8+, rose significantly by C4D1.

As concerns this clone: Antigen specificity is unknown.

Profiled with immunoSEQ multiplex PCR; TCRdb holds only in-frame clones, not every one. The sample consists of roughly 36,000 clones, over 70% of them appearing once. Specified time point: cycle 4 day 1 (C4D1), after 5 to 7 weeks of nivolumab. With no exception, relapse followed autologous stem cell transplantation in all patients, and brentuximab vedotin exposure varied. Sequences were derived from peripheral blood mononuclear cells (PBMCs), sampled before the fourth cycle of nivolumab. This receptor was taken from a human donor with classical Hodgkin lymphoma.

DNA for the CDR3: TGTGCCAGCAGACAGGGCCTAGATCAGCCCCAGCATTTT. This codes for CASRQGLDQPQHF. The chain carries TRBV2 and TRBJ1-5; D is possibly TRBD1 (6 bases). Trimming stripped 6 bases from V and 5 bases from J, with 11 bases between. The germline V gene has CDR1 SNHLY and CDR2 FYNNEI. The CDR3 sequence is 13 residues long.